This T cell receptor (beta chain) emerged from a study of blood T cells in healthy people across ages. Findings and limits, study-wide: The study could not conclusively compare naive and antigen-experienced cells, given its unsorted PBMCs.

Each donor's blood draw was 7.5 to 10 milliliters of peripheral blood. A minimum of 5 micrograms of total RNA was extracted per sample. A second PCR of 7 to 11 cycles used a sample-barcoded 5' primer and a J-beta primer mix. From the 5' RACE reads, TCRdb called clonotypes with MiXCR, one entry per CDR3 protein. The sample lists approximately 790,000 distinct CDR3 sequences; 62% were seen once. CDR1 MDHEN and CDR2 SYDVKM come from the germline V gene. V was clipped by 6 bases and J by 1 base; unmatched bases: 6. The CDR3 has 16 residues. Note on this clonotype: What it binds is unknown.

The genes are TRBV28 and TRBJ2-3, with TRBD2 matching 11 bases. This receptor was taken from a man aged 25-40 years in good health. Sequencing was done on a sample of blood. The CDR3 is CASRTVTSGGTDTQYF. CDR3 sequence (DNA): TGTGCCAGCAGGACCGTGACTAGCGGGGGCACAGATACGCAGTATTTT. Based on the CDR3 plus reference TRBV28 and TRBJ2-3, the full variable domain is DVKVTQSSRYLVKRTGEKVFLECVQDMDHENMFWYRQDPGLGLRLIYFSYDVKMKEKGDIPEGYSVSREKKERFSLILESASTNQTSMYLCASRTVTSGGTDTQYFGPGTRLTVL.